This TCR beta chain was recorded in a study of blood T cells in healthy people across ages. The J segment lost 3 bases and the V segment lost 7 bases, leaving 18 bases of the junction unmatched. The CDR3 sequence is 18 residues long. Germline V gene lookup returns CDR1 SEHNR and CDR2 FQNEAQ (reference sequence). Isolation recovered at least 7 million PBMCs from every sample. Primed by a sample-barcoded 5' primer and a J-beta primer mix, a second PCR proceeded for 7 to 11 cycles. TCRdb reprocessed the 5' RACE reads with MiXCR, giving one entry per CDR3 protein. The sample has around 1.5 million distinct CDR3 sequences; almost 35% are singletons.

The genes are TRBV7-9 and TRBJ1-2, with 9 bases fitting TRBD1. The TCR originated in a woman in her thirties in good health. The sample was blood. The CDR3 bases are TGTGCCAGCAAGGAGCGGAAGGTGGACAGGGGATTGGACTATGGCTACACCTTC. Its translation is CASKERKVDRGLDYGYTF.